A single sample gave rise to the 22 T cell receptor beta chains below, sequenced in a study of CD8 T cells in ankylosing spondylitis (TCRdb year 2017). Overall results and qualifications from the work: A TCR beta motif of fewer than 10 highly homologous amino acid variants appeared characteristic of blood from ankylosing spondylitis patients.

Library prep was done by 5' RACE. The reads were generated on an Illumina HiSeq 2500. In TCRdb, the public reads were trimmed at Q25 with fastp and aligned with MiXCR, with productive beta chains retained. Under each unique CDR3 protein, matching rows form one entry showing the most common genes and DNA. Counted in this sample were roughly 90,000 distinct CDR3 sequences; approximately 9.6% of them appeared once. The ten most abundant clones make up approximately 30% of the sample. No cognate antigen is known for these TCRs. Sequencing was done on a sample of blood, either unsorted or a sorted T cell fraction (not recorded which). These receptors originate from a male donor with ankylosing spondylitis.

CDR3 nucleotides: TGTGCCAGCAGCTTAGGAGCTCCGCGCCCTTACTATGGCTACACCTTC. This sequence encodes CASSLGAPRPYYGYTF. This chain links TRBV7-9 with TRBJ1-2, with unresolved D. Trimming left V 1 base short and J 3 bases short, with 15 bases between. The germline CDR1 and CDR2 sequences are SEHNR and FQNEAQ (reference sequence). The CDR3 contains 16 residues.

There are a few counts of this clonotype. V is TRBV27 and J is TRBJ2-7; TRBD1 matches 8 bases. The CDR3 has 15 residues. V dropped 6 bases and J dropped 1; count of bases not matched to a gene: 8. Germline V CDR1 and CDR2: MNHEY, SMNVEV (reference sequence). Written as DNA, the CDR3 is TGTGCCAGCAGGGCGTCTTGGACAGGGTCCTACGAGCAGTACTTC. Translation: CASRASWTGSYEQYF.

The chain links TRBV18 to TRBJ2-7; D is ambiguous. From germline, CDR1 is KGHSH and CDR2 LQKENI. The CDR3 is made up of 14 amino acids. Trimming left V 2 bases short and J 2 bases short, with 10 bases between. CDR3 loop: CASSPETAPYEQYF. DNA of the CDR3: TGTGCCAGCTCACCAGAAACAGCCCCCTACGAGCAGTACTTC.

The chain has TRBV3-1 and TRBJ1-1, with 7 positions matching TRBD1. V shed 0 bases, J shed 0 bases, and the junction held 10 bases outside the gene matches. The germline V gene encodes CDR1 LGHDT and CDR2 YNNKEL (reference sequence). The CDR3 runs to 18 residues. The CDR3 sequence: CASSQEVGRGFMNTEAFF. The CDR3, as DNA: TGTGCCAGCAGCCAAGAGGTCGGCAGGGGGTTCATGAACACTGAAGCTTTCTTT.

The chain carries TRBV19 and TRBJ1-5; D is ambiguous. CDR3 length equals 17 residues. V lost 5 bases, J lost 0 bases, and 17 bases lay in between. CDR1 and CDR2 from the germline V gene are LNHDA and SQIVND (reference sequence). The CDR3 protein is CASSPIGGSLSNQPQHF. CDR3 nucleotides: TGTGCCAGTAGTCCCATCGGAGGCAGTCTTAGCAATCAGCCCCAGCATTTT.

The V and J genes are TRBV7-9 and TRBJ2-5, with D maybe TRBD2 (5 bases). The V gene lost 3 bases and the J gene lost 2 bases, with 13 bases spanning the gap. The CDR3 has 15 residues. Germline CDR1 reads SEHNR; CDR2 reads FQNEAQ (reference sequence). In nucleotides, the CDR3 is TGTGCCAGCAGCTTGGGGATCGGGGATCAAGAGACCCAGTACTTC. As protein: CASSLGIGDQETQYF.

This chain uses TRBV27 with TRBJ2-5; 7 positions agree with TRBD2. V lost 4 bases to trimming and J lost 5 bases; unmatched junction nucleotides: 7. Germline CDR1 and CDR2: MNHEY and SMNVEV (reference sequence). The CDR3 covers 14 residues. CDR3 sequence (DNA): TGTGCCAGCAGTTCCAGCGGGATAGGGGAGACCCAGTACTTC. The encoded protein is CASSSSGIGETQYF.

This clonotype was seen at least ten times. V is TRBV2 and J is TRBJ2-7; 9 positions agree with TRBD2. Germline values: CDR1 SNHLY, CDR2 FYNNEI. Trimming removed 3 bases from V and 5 bases from J; junction bases left unmatched: 11. CDR3 length: 16 amino acids. The CDR3 coding sequence is TGTGCCAGCAGTGACGTGACTAGCGGCTATGGGGACGAGCAGTACTTC. Translating gives CASSDVTSGYGDEQYF.

The rearrangement uses TRBV25-1 and TRBJ2-7; D is possibly TRBD1 (6 bases). Trimming removed 5 bases from V and 5 bases from J, with 19 bases in between. This CDR3 has 15 amino acids. The germline gives CDR1 MGHDK, CDR2 SYGVNS. The CDR3 loop reads CASSLGDRWFDEQYF. The CDR3 nucleotides read TGTGCCAGCAGTCTGGGAGACAGGTGGTTTGACGAGCAGTACTTC.

The rearrangement uses TRBV9 and TRBJ1-1; 7 bases map to TRBD1. Germline loops: CDR1 SGDLS, CDR2 YYNGEE. This CDR3 region has 12 residues. The junction had 4 bases not matched to a gene; V was cut back by 4 bases and J by 7 bases. The CDR3 DNA reads as TGTGCCAGCAGCTGGGGGGACAGTGAAGCTTTCTTT. Translation: CASSWGDSEAFF. The whole variable domain, remainder taken from reference TRBV9 and TRBJ1-1, is DSGVTQTPKHLITATGQRVTLRCSPRSGDLSVYWYQQSLDQGLQFLIQYYNGEERAKGNILERFSAQQFPDLHSELNLSSLELGDSALYFCASSWGDSEAFFGQGTRLTVV.

The chain recombines TRBV9 with TRBJ2-1, with D maybe TRBD2 (5 bases). CDR3 length equals 14 residues. Between the trimmed V and J ends, which lost 0 bases and 10 bases, there was a span of 14 bases. CDR1 and CDR2 from the germline V gene are SGDLS and YYNGEE. CDR3 sequence: CASSVVDWGREQFF. Here the CDR3 DNA reads TGTGCCAGCAGCGTAGTGGACTGGGGTAGGGAGCAGTTCTTC. Supplemented by reference TRBV9 and TRBJ2-1, the full variable domain reads DSGVTQTPKHLITATGQRVTLRCSPRSGDLSVYWYQQSLDQGLQFLIQYYNGEERAKGNILERFSAQQFPDLHSELNLSSLELGDSALYFCASSVVDWGREQFFGPGTRLTVL.

This clonotype has ten or more counts. The rearrangement links TRBV20-1 to TRBJ2-2; D remains ambiguous. CDR3 length: 17 amino acids. The V and J ends lost 2 bases and 4 bases respectively, with 20 bases between them. CDR1 is DFQATT and CDR2 is SNEGSKA in the germline V gene (reference sequence). This CDR3 is CSARKGGSLRPTGELFF. The CDR3 DNA follows: TGCAGTGCTAGAAAGGGTGGTTCGCTCCGTCCCACCGGGGAGCTGTTTTTT.

The J gene is TRBJ2-3, the V gene TRBV5-6, with 7 bases aligning to TRBD1. Trimming cost V 2 bases and J 3 bases; bases outside gene matches: 3. The length of the CDR3 is 14 residues. Germline values: CDR1 SGHDT, CDR2 YYEEEE. The CDR3 bases are TGTGCCAGCAGCTTTTTGACAGGGACAGATACGCAGTATTTT. Protein product: CASSFLTGTDTQYF.

The chain joins TRBV29-1 to TRBJ2-1; 14 bases map to TRBD2. The V gene's germline CDR1 is SQVTM and CDR2 ANQGSEA. CDR3 size: 17 residues. The V and J ends lost 5 bases and 4 bases, in that order; junction bases with no gene match: 10. CDR3 residues: CSVSGLAGVGLYNEQFF. CDR3 in DNA: TGCAGCGTTTCGGGACTAGCGGGAGTCGGCCTTTACAATGAGCAGTTCTTC.

This clonotype showed up many times. This chain connects TRBV12-3 or TRBV12-4 to TRBJ2-3; D ambiguous. The CDR3 is made up of 14 amino acids. V lost 4 bases, J lost 0 bases, and 8 bases lay in between. The CDR3 DNA reads TGTGCCAGCAGTTCAGGAGATAGCACAGATACGCAGTATTTT. It encodes CASSSGDSTDTQYF.

The table lists this clonotype with a few counts. V is TRBV11-2 and J is TRBJ2-3, with TRBD2 identical over 8 bases. With V trimmed by 1 base and J by 2 bases, 5 bases remained unmatched. Looked up from germline, CDR1 is SGHAT and CDR2 is FQNNGV. The length of the CDR3 is 16 residues. The CDR3 loop is CASSLVLAGTTDTQYF. In DNA form, the CDR3 reads TGTGCCAGCAGCTTAGTTCTAGCGGGTACCACAGATACGCAGTATTTT. The full variable domain, completed using reference TRBV11-2 and TRBJ2-3, is EAGVAQSPRYKIIEKRQSVAFWCNPISGHATLYWYQQILGQGPKLLIQFQNNGVVDDSQLPKDRFSAERLKGVDSTLKIQPAKLEDSAVYLCASSLVLAGTTDTQYFGPGTRLTVL.

This clonotype was observed a handful of times. The chain carries TRBV5-6 and TRBJ2-7; D perhaps matches TRBD1 (5 bases). Germline V gene lookup returns CDR1 SGHDT and CDR2 YYEEEE. The CDR3 contains 12 residues. The V and J ends lost 1 base and 6 bases respectively, with 8 bases between them. The CDR3 here is CASSLWGLEQYV. The CDR3, as DNA: TGTGCCAGCAGCTTGTGGGGCCTCGAGCAGTACGTC.

The chain is built from TRBV6-1 and TRBJ2-1; D is ambiguous. The CDR3 covers 15 residues. Germline values: CDR1 MNHNS, CDR2 SASEGT. The V gene lost 4 bases and the J gene lost 0 bases, with 10 bases spanning the gap. The CDR3 bases are TGTGCCAGCAGTGTGGACGCGAACTCCTACAATGAGCAGTTCTTC. This gives the protein CASSVDANSYNEQFF.

Only a few counts were recorded for this clonotype. V gene TRBV7-8 combines with J gene TRBJ2-7; D call uncertain. The CDR3 has 16 amino acids. Looked up from germline, CDR1 is SGHVS and CDR2 is FQNEAQ. Trimming shortened V by 3 bases and J by 2 bases, and 17 bases separated the two germline ends. The CDR3 loop reads CASSFPRGSQAYEQYF. Written as DNA, the CDR3 is TGTGCCAGCAGCTTTCCTAGAGGCTCCCAGGCCTACGAGCAGTACTTC.

This clonotype was picked up many times. This chain links TRBV5-5 with TRBJ2-7; 8 bases are shared with TRBD2. The CDR3 covers 17 residues. J gave up 3 bases and V 4 bases, and 15 bases lay outside the gene matches. Germline values: CDR1 SGHKS, CDR2 YYEKEE (reference sequence). The CDR3: CASSPQLAAKGYYEQYF. CDR3 bases: TGTGCCAGCAGCCCCCAACTAGCGGCAAAGGGGTACTACGAGCAGTACTTC. Using reference TRBV5-5 and TRBJ2-7 for the parts outside the CDR3, the full variable domain is DAGVTQSPTHLIKTRGQQVTLRCSPISGHKSVSWYQQVLGQGPQFIFQYYEKEERGRGNFPDRFSARQFPNYSSELNVNALLLGDSALYLCASSPQLAAKGYYEQYFGPGTRLTVT.

This clonotype has a count of ten or more. The genes are TRBV11-2 and TRBJ2-1, with a possible D match to TRBD2 (5 bases). The CDR3 is made up of 18 amino acids. Trimming took 1 base from V and 5 from J, leaving 21 bases between them. Germline CDR1 and CDR2: SGHAT and FQNNGV. CDR3 loop: CASSLVGVAITPHNEQFF. CDR3 nucleotide sequence: TGTGCCAGCAGCTTAGTAGGAGTAGCGATCACCCCACACAATGAGCAGTTCTTC.

This clonotype showed up many times. J is TRBJ2-7 and V is TRBV21-1; the table assigns TRBD2, which was not confirmed against the DNA. TRBV21-1 is assigned pseudogene status. The CDR3 is 14 residues long. As DNA, the CDR3 is TGTGCCAGCAGCGCCTTGGGACTAGTCGTCGAGCAGTACGTC. Protein: CASSALGLVVEQYV.